This T cell receptor beta chain was captured by sequencing in a study of T cell changes during pregnancy in multiple sclerosis. Deletions cut 6 bases from V and 7 bases from J, with 18 bases between. The germline gives CDR1 MDHEN, CDR2 SYDVKM. The CDR3 extends over 15 amino acids. Clones were sequenced by immunoSEQ multiplex PCR, and TCRdb holds only the in-frame ones, with some missing. The table shows under 75,000 clones, with about 90% occurring only once. V gene TRBV28 combines with J gene TRBJ1-4; D remains ambiguous. Material: peripheral blood, obtained in the first trimester of pregnancy. This receptor was obtained from a female donor with multiple sclerosis, enrolled in a pregnancy study. DNA for the CDR3: TGTGCCAGCAGCTACTTGCGGGGAGGAGGTGAAAAACTGTTTTTT. Translated, it gives CASSYLRGGGEKLFF.